This T cell receptor (beta chain) was profiled in a study of human T cells and chemical hapten exposure. This clonotype appeared many times. Described time point: pre-sensitization, week 0. Treatment indicated: therapeutic diphenylcyclopropenone sensitization with weekly scalp DPC. This CDR3 has 14 amino acids. Trimming cost V 7 bases and J 4 bases, with 16 bases left between them. Each CDR3 protein is one row after TCRdb ran MiXCR on the RACE reads. The sample yields more than 250,000 distinct CDR3 sequences, 8.6% seen once. The genes are TRBV12-3 or TRBV12-4 and TRBJ1-2; D possibly corresponds to TRBD1 (6 bases). The clonotype comes from a woman aged 40 to 49 with alopecia areata. Some clones in this sample may be carry-over from other donors' samples. This sample comprised whole blood, obtained in connection with sensitization to the hapten diphenylcyclopropenone (DPC). CDR3 sequence (DNA): TGTGCCAGCACCCAACAGGGCAGGAGCTATGGCTACACCTTC. Protein: CASTQQGRSYGYTF.